This is a list of T cell receptor beta chains from one sample in a study of human T cells and chemical hapten exposure. Each CDR3 protein is one row after TCRdb ran MiXCR on the RACE reads. The table shows some 38,000 distinct CDR3 sequences, with 6% to 7% occurring only once. Sample: whole blood, taken in connection with sensitization to the hapten diphenylcyclopropenone (DPC). The receptors stem from a woman in her thirties with alopecia areata. Some clones in this sample may be carry-over from other donors' samples. The CDR3 runs from the conserved cysteine through the conserved F or W. Size tells how often a clone was seen (once, few, many) or the class of an expanded clone, and some rows leave it out.

J | size | V | CDR3
TRBJ2-6 | NA | TRBV12-3/TRBV12-4 | CASSSGLSGANVLTF
TRBJ2-7 | NA | TRBV19 | CASGGHLYEQYF
TRBJ1-6 | many | TRBV6-2/TRBV6-3 | CASSYGTNYSPLHF
TRBJ2-7 | many | TRBV7-9 | CASSLGNAGNEQYF
TRBJ2-1 | NA | TRBV7-6 | CASSHTALDEYNEQFF
TRBJ1-5 | few | TRBV27 | CASSLGGGQPQHF
TRBJ2-6 | few | TRBV7-9 | CASSGGTGAGANVLTF
TRBJ2-5 | NA | TRBV7-6 | CASSWDNLAQYF
TRBJ1-1 | NA | TRBV12-3/TRBV12-4 | CASGAGQGSEAFF
TRBJ2-3 | NA | TRBV2 | CASSTVVGTQYF
TRBJ2-7 | few | TRBV20-1 | CSATTDRHYEQYF
TRBJ2-3 | NA | TRBV7-9 | CASSREKQADTQYF
TRBJ1-5 | few | TRBV12-3/TRBV12-4 | CASSLSRGRGLYSNQPQHF
TRBJ2-3 | few | TRBV4-2 | CASTGRSEGLNTQYF
TRBJ2-6 | many | TRBV7-2 | CASSPSGGANVLTF
TRBJ2-3 | NA | TRBV27 | CASSFIADTQYF
TRBJ2-7 | many | TRBV7-2 | CASSLGGSGGLWEQYF
TRBJ1-6 | many | TRBV5-1 | CASSPGGAQGLNSPLHF
TRBJ1-5 | few | TRBV7-9 | CASSPTGVQPQHF
TRBJ2-3 | many | TRBV7-2 | CASSTAGAGGPDTQYF
TRBJ1-5 | many | TRBV6-5 | CASSGRGGQGAQHF
TRBJ1-5 | many | TRBV27 | CASSFSGHQPQHF
TRBJ1-2 | many | TRBV14 | CASSEDVYYGYTF
TRBJ1-6 | many | TRBV2 | CASRRNDNSPLHF
TRBJ1-1 | few | TRBV5-1 | CASSLLGGSDTEAFF
TRBJ2-3 | NA | TRBV25-1 | CASGPPTDTQYF
TRBJ1-2 | NA | TRBV9 | CASSVAGNYGYTF
TRBJ1-4 | NA | TRBV21-1 | CASSGQGDRNEKLFF
TRBJ2-3 | NA | TRBV7-9 | CASSLPVTDTQYF
TRBJ2-5 | few | TRBV28 | CASTDSGRGKETQYF
TRBJ1-1 | NA | TRBV15 | CATSRDLAGSEAFF
TRBJ2-1 | many | TRBV12-5 | CASGLQGFGDEQFF
TRBJ1-1 | few | TRBV7-2 | CASTPGQGNTEAFF
TRBJ2-7 | NA | TRBV5-6 | CASSLGYFSYEQYF
TRBJ2-3 | NA | TRBV4-3 | CASSRRGGPTATDTQYF
TRBJ2-7 | NA | TRBV20-1 | CSASQTEPYEQYF
TRBJ1-6 | few | TRBV20-1 | CSARGTDRANSPLHF
TRBJ2-7 | many | TRBV20-1 | CSATKEGAGDEQYF
TRBJ1-4 | NA | TRBV7-7 | CASSRGTNGEKLFF
TRBJ2-3 | few | TRBV20-1 | CSADKGGRWNTDTQYF
TRBJ1-6 | few | TRBV25-1 | CASRAVGGSSYNSPLHF
TRBJ1-5 | NA | TRBV14 | CASSQVPGGPQHF
TRBJ1-4 | few | TRBV6-2/TRBV6-3 | CASRDRRPTNEKLFF
TRBJ1-5 | few | TRBV7-8 | CASSPPGQPQHF
TRBJ1-6 | few | TRBV5-8 | CASSLRGTGVSLGSPLHF
TRBJ1-1 | few | TRBV6-6 | CASSYTLTGEAFF
TRBJ2-7 | few | TRBV28 | CAIHPGAGAGEQYF
TRBJ1-6 | NA | TRBV7-6 | CASSSGTGGSYNSPLHF
TRBJ2-3 | NA | TRBV12-5 | CASARLGVRGDTQYF
TRBJ2-3 | NA | TRBV7-6 | CASSLGAGQSTDTQYF
TRBJ2-3 | NA | TRBV18 | CASSPQSGGDTQYF
TRBJ1-5 | many | TRBV15 | CATSRSGGINQPQHF
TRBJ2-7 | many | TRBV28 | CASSQTGTTYEQYF
TRBJ1-5 | many | TRBV7-9 | CASSLVGSNQPQHF
TRBJ2-4 | NA | TRBV12-3/TRBV12-4 | CASRSIRDPKNIQYF